This is a list of T cell receptor beta chains from one sample in a study of a mutant IDH1 vaccine in newly diagnosed glioma. The repertoire was sequenced with immunoSEQ multiplex PCR; TCRdb's copy has only in-frame clones and lacks some. The table lists about 36,000 clones, roughly 92% of them singletons. The sample consisted of PBMCs, taken from a glioma patient treated with radiotherapy, temozolomide or both. The origin of the receptors is a man aged 18 to 35 with glioma. Each CDR3 is given with its conserved first and last residue. A D gene is named only where the DNA matches it firmly. Size is omitted from some rows. Given values are once, few, many or a class for expanded clones.

J gene | V gene | D gene | clone size | CDR3 protein | CDR3 DNA
TRBJ1-4 | TRBV28 | . | . | CAVQAAVSANEKLFF | TGTGCCGTTCAGGCGGCAGTGTCGGCTAATGAAAAACTGTTTTTT
TRBJ2-1 | TRBV12-5 | . | . | CASARGPDKFF | TGTGCTAGTGCTCGGGGACCTGATAAGTTCTTC
TRBJ2-7 | TRBV29-1 | TRBD1 | . | CSVADRGHEQYF | TGCAGCGTTGCGGACAGGGGCCACGAGCAGTACTTC
TRBJ2-1 | TRBV30 | TRBD1 | . | CAWSVRGDRVYNEQFF | TGTGCCTGGAGTGTACGCGGGGACAGGGTCTACAATGAGCAGTTCTTC
TRBJ2-7 | TRBV5-6 | TRBD2 | . | CASSGRGRTYEQYF | TGTGCCAGCAGCGGGAGGGGCAGGACCTACGAGCAGTACTTC
TRBJ1-2 | TRBV29-1 | . | once | CSVEGAGDIYGYTF | TGCAGCGTTGAAGGGGCAGGGGATATCTATGGCTACACCTTC
TRBJ1-2 | TRBV13 | . | . | CASSLRRVFYGYTF | TGTGCCAGCAGCTTACGCAGGGTATTCTATGGCTACACCTTC
TRBJ2-1 | TRBV30 | TRBD1 | . | CALGRGGVRAWREQFF | TGTGCCTTGGGGAGAGGGGGCGTTAGGGCCTGGAGAGAGCAGTTCTTC
TRBJ1-1 | TRBV18 | . | . | CASSQARNTEAFF | TGTGCCAGCTCACAGGCCAGAAACACTGAAGCTTTCTTT
TRBJ2-5 | TRBV7-9 | . | . | CASSFTGQETQYF | TGTGCCAGCAGCTTCACGGGGCAAGAGACCCAGTACTTC
TRBJ2-7 | TRBV9 | . | . | CASSPGGGGTGFYEQYF | TGTGCCAGCAGCCCTGGAGGCGGGGGGACAGGGTTTTACGAGCAGTACTTC
TRBJ1-6 | TRBV4-1 | TRBD1 | . | CASSQMDRRNSPLHF | TGCGCCAGCAGCCAGATGGACAGGAGAAATTCACCCCTCCACTTT
TRBJ2-7 | TRBV6-6 | . | once | CASRTTPGTGTYEQYF | TGTGCCAGCAGAACGACCCCCGGGACGGGGACCTACGAGCAGTACTTC
TRBJ2-1 | TRBV7-9 | . | . | CASSLARGLDEQFF | TGTGCCAGCAGCTTAGCGCGGGGGCTAGATGAGCAGTTCTTC
TRBJ2-2 | TRBV30 | . | . | CAWSVLQNTGELFF | TGTGCCTGGAGTGTATTACAGAACACCGGGGAGCTGTTTTTT
TRBJ2-5 | TRBV7-9 | . | . | CASSQAETQYF | TGTGCCAGCAGTCAGGCGGAGACCCAGTACTTC
TRBJ2-3 | TRBV5-1 | TRBD1 | . | CASSLGQGTTDTQYF | TGCGCCAGCAGCTTAGGACAGGGGACGACAGATACGCAGTATTTT
TRBJ1-1 | TRBV6-5 | . | . | CASSYGGGTEAFF | TGTGCCAGCAGTTACGGGGGGGGAACTGAAGCTTTCTTT
TRBJ1-1 | TRBV7-9 | . | . | CASSLGAGLGPNTEAFF | TGTGCCAGCAGCTTAGGGGCAGGGTTGGGTCCGAACACTGAAGCTTTCTTT
TRBJ2-3 | TRBV27 | . | . | CASKRVDTDTQYF | TGTGCCAGCAAGCGGGTTGACACAGATACGCAGTATTTT
TRBJ1-6 | TRBV5-4 | . | . | CASSFGQFSRNMNSPLHF | TGTGCCAGCAGCTTTGGGCAGTTTTCGAGGAATATGAATTCACCCCTCCACTTT
TRBJ1-5 | TRBV7-2 | . | . | CASSLDIGQPQHF | TGTGCCAGCAGCCTCGACATAGGCCAGCCCCAGCATTTT
TRBJ2-1 | TRBV27 | TRBD1 | . | CASSGNRGTYNEQFF | TGTGCCAGCAGTGGTAACAGGGGTACCTACAATGAGCAGTTCTTC
TRBJ1-2 | TRBV6-1 | . | . | CASSEGWGRTFGGYTF | TGTGCCAGCAGTGAAGGATGGGGACGTACCTTTGGTGGCTACACCTTC
TRBJ1-1 | TRBV4-1 | . | . | CASSQGPWRGYTEAFF | TGCGCCAGCAGCCAAGGTCCATGGCGAGGATACACTGAAGCTTTCTTT
TRBJ1-1 | TRBV18 | . | . | CASSPGIQGEAFF | TGTGCCAGCTCACCGGGTATACAGGGTGAAGCTTTCTTT